This T cell receptor beta chain emerged from a study of blood T cell repertoires in COVID-19. About the study: The United States, Italy and Spain provided the acute and convalescent COVID-19 samples. The analysed material was cDNA or gDNA that came from T cells, B-cell-depleted T cells, or PBMCs.

This clone was seen a handful of times. The CDR3 spans 14 residues. Germline CDR1 and CDR2: MNHEY and SMNVEV (reference sequence). V was trimmed by 6 bases and J by 7 bases, leaving 18 bases between them. In the authors' methods: Cell counts per sample came from amplifying reference gene primers. The protocol was immunoSEQ multiplex PCR, while the TCRdb copy is restricted to in-frame clones and leaves out a portion. The V and J calls and the clone size are those of that table, but D and trimming were determined from the DNA. The sample records roughly 390,000 clones, roughly 85% being singletons. Sequenced material: peripheral blood. The V call is TRBV27, the J call TRBJ1-2, with D possibly being TRBD1 (6 bases). The clonotype comes from a young woman with acute or convalescent COVID-19. CDR3 in amino acids: CASRPNDRPGGYTF. The CDR3 nucleotides read TGTGCCAGCAGGCCTAACGACAGGCCCGGTGGCTACACCTTC.